The text below deals with one TCR beta chain. As originally analysed: Amplification from reference gene primers served as the basis for estimated nucleated cell counts. The protocol was immunoSEQ multiplex PCR, while the TCRdb copy is restricted to in-frame clones and leaves out a portion. Clone size and the V and J calls come from that table; the DNA yielded D and trimming. Of around 150,000 clones listed, approximately 84% are singletons. Germline V lookup: CDR1 LGHDT, CDR2 YNNKEL (reference sequence). V lost 0 bases, J lost 11 bases, and 16 bases lay in between. This CDR3 is 14 amino acids long. These data are taken from a study of blood T cell repertoires in COVID-19. Patients from Seattle were sampled longitudinally, starting during active infection.

This clonotype originated in a woman in her sixties or seventies with COVID-19, enrolled during active disease. The V gene is TRBV3-1 (or the pseudogene TRBV3-2), the J gene TRBJ1-1; D is ambiguous. Specimen: peripheral blood. The CDR3 DNA follows: TGTGCCAGCAGCCAAGAGTGGCAGTCCTCTGCCGCTTTCTTT. Protein product: CASSQEWQSSAAFF.